This T cell receptor (beta chain) was captured in a study of control samples from healthy donors and cancer patients. Repertoires were generated with immunoSEQ multiplex PCR, while TCRdb's copy carries only in-frame clones and drops some. The profile shows about 130,000 clones, under 95% of them singletons. The CDR3 is 14 residues long. V lost 1 base and J lost 7; bases outside the gene matches: 3. In germline, CDR1 is SGHAT, CDR2 FQNNGV. The source of this sequence is a man between 50 and 59 years old with head and neck cancer. Source material: PBMCs. The V call is TRBV11-2, the J call TRBJ1-1, with TRBD1 identical over 10 bases. The CDR3 coding sequence is TGTGCCAGCAGCTTAGTTGGGACAGGGGATGAAGCTTTCTTT. Its translation: CASSLVGTGDEAFF.